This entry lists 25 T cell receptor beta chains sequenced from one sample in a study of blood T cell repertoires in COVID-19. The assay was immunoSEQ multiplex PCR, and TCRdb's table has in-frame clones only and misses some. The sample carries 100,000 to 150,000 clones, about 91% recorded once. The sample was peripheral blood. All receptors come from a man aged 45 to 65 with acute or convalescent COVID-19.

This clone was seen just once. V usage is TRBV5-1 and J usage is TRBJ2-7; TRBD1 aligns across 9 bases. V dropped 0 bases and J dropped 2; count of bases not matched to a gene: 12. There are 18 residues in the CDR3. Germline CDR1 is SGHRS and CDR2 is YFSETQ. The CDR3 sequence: CASSLEADRGGVTYEQYF. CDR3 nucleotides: TGCGCCAGCAGCTTGGAGGCGGACAGGGGCGGAGTCACCTACGAGCAGTACTTC.

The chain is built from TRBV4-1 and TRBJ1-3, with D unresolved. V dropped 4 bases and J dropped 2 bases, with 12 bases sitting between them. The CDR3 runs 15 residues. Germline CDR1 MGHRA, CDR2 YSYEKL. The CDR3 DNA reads TGCGCCAGCAGCCTTCAGGTCGGCACTGGAAACACCATATATTTT. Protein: CASSLQVGTGNTIYF.

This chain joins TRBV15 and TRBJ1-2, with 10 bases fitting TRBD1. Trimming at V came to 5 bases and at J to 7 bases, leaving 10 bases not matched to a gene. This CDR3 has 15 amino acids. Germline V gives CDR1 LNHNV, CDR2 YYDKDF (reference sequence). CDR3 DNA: TGTGCCACCAGCGGAGGTGACGGGACAGGGGTTGGCTACACCTTC. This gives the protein CATSGGDGTGVGYTF.

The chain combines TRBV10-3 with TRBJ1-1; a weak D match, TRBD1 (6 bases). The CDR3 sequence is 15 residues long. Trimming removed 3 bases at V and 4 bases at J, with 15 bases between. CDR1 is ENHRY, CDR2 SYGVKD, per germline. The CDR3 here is CAISEGGGAITEAFF. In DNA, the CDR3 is TGTGCCATCAGTGAAGGCGGGGGCGCGATCACTGAAGCTTTCTTT.

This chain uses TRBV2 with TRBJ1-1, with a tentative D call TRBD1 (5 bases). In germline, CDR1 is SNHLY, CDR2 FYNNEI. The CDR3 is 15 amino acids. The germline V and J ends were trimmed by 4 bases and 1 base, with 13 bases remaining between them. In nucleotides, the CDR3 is TGTGCCAGCAGTGCGCGTCGGACATCGAACACTGAAGCTTTCTTT. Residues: CASSARRTSNTEAFF. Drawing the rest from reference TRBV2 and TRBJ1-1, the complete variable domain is EPEVTQTPSHQVTQMGQEVILRCVPISNHLYFYWYRQILGQKVEFLVSFYNNEISEKSEIFDDQFSVERPDGSNFTLKIRSTKLEDSAMYFCASSARRTSNTEAFFGQGTRLTVV.

The CDR3 protein is CATSTPTGTTEAFF. The CDR3 DNA sequence: TGTGCCACCAGCACCCCTACAGGGACCACTGAAGCTTTCTTT. This chain uses TRBV15 with TRBJ1-1; possible D gene TRBD1, 6 bases. The germline V gene encodes CDR1 LNHNV and CDR2 YYDKDF (reference sequence). V lost 4 bases and J lost 4, with 13 bases in between. The CDR3 totals 14 residues.

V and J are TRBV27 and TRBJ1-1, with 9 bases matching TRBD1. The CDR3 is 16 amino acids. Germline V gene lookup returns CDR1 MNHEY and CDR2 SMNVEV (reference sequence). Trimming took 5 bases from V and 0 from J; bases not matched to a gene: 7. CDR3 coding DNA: TGTGCCAGCAGTCAATGGGGACAGGGACTGAACACTGAAGCTTTCTTT. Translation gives CASSQWGQGLNTEAFF.

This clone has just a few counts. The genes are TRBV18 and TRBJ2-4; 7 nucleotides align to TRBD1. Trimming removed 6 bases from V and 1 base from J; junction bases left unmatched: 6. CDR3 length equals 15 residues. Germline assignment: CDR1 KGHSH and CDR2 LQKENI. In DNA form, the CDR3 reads TGTGCCAGCTCGCGTCAACAGGGGGCCAAAAACATTCAGTACTTC. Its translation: CASSRQQGAKNIQYF.

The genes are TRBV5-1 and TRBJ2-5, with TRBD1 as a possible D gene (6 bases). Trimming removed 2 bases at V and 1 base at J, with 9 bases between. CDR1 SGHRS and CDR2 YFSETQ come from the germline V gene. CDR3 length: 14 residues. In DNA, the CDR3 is TGCGCCAGCAGCTTTTCCAGGGGCCAAGAGACCCAGTACTTC. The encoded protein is CASSFSRGQETQYF.

CDR3 coding DNA: TGTGCCAGCAGTGGGACAGGGGACTATGGCTACACCTTC. It specifies CASSGTGDYGYTF. J is TRBJ1-2 and V is TRBV28; 10 bases agree with TRBD1. Germline lookup yields CDR1 MDHEN and CDR2 SYDVKM. After removal of 5 bases from V and 3 bases from J, the junction contained 0 bases not matched to a gene. The CDR3 extends over 13 amino acids.

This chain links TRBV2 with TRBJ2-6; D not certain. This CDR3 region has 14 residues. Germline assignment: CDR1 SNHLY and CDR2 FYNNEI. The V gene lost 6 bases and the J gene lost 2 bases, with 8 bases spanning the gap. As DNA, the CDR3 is TGTGCCAGCAGACAGTCCGCTGGGGCCAACGTCCTGACTTTC. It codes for CASRQSAGANVLTF.

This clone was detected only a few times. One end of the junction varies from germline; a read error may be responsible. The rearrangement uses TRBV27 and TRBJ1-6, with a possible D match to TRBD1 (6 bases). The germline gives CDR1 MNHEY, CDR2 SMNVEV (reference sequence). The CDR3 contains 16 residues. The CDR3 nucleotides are TGTGCCAGCACTTTACAGGGAGGCTCCTATAATTCACCCCTCCACTTT. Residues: CASTLQGGSYNSPLHF.

Written as DNA, the CDR3 is TGCGCCAGCAGTTCCGGACAGTACTCCTACGAGCAGTACTTC. Translation gives CASSSGQYSYEQYF. V and J are TRBV5-1 and TRBJ2-7; a weak D match, TRBD1 (6 bases). Germline V gene sequence: CDR1 SGHRS, CDR2 YFSETQ. The V end lost 5 bases, the J end lost 0 bases, and 12 bases lay between the germline ends. This CDR3 has 14 residues.

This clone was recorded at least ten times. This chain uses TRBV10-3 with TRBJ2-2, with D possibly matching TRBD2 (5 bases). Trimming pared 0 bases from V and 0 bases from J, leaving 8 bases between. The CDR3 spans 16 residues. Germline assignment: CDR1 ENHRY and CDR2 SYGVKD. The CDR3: CAISESRATNTGELFF. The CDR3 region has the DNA TGTGCCATCAGTGAGTCGAGGGCCACGAACACCGGGGAGCTGTTTTTT.

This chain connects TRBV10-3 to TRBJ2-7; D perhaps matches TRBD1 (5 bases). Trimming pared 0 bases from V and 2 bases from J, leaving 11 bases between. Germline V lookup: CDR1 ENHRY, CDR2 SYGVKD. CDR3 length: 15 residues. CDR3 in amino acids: CAISESPQGPYEQYF. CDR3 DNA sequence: TGTGCCATCAGTGAGTCGCCTCAGGGCCCCTACGAGCAGTACTTC.

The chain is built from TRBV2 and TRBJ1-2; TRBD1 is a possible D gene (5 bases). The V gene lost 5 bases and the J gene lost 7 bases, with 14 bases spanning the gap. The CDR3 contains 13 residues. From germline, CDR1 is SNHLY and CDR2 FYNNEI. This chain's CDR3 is CASSIRQSGGYTF. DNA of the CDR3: TGTGCCAGCAGTATACGACAGTCGGGTGGCTACACCTTC. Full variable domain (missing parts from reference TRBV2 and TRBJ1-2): EPEVTQTPSHQVTQMGQEVILRCVPISNHLYFYWYRQILGQKVEFLVSFYNNEISEKSEIFDDQFSVERPDGSNFTLKIRSTKLEDSAMYFCASSIRQSGGYTFGSGTRLTVV.

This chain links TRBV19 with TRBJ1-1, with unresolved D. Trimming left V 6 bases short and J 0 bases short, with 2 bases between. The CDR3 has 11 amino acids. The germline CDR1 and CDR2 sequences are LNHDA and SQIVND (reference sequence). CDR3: CASSMNTEAFF. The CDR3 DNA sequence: TGTGCCAGTAGCATGAACACTGAAGCTTTCTTT.

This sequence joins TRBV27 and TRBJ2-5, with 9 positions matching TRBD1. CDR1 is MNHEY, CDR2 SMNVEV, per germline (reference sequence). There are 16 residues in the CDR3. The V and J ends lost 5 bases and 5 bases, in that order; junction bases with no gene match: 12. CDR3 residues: CASSLLRQGDLETQYF. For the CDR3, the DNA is TGTGCCAGCAGTCTGCTAAGACAGGGGGATCTGGAGACCCAGTACTTC.

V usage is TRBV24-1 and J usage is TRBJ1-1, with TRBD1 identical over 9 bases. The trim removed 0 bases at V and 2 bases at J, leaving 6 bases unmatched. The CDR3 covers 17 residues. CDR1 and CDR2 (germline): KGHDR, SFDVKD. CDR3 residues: CATSDLRRDRDNTEAFF. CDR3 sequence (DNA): TGTGCCACCAGTGATTTGCGTAGGGACAGGGACAACACTGAAGCTTTCTTT.

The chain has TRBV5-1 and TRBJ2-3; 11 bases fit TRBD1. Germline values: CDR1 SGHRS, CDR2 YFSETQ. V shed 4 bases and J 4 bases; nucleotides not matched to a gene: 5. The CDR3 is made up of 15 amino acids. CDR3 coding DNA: TGCGCCAGCAGCGCCGTGGGACAGGGGGCAGATACGCAGTATTTT. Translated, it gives CASSAVGQGADTQYF.

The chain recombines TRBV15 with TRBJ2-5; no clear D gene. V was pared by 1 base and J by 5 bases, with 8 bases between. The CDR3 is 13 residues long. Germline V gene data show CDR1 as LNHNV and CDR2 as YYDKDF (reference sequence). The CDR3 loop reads CATSRGMRETQYF. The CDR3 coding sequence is TGTGCCACCAGCAGAGGGATGCGGGAGACCCAGTACTTC.

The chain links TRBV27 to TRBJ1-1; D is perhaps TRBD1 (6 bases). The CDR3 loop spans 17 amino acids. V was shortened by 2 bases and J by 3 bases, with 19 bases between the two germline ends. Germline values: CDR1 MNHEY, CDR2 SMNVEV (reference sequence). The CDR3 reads CASSLTPRGGGDTEAFF. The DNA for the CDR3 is TGTGCCAGCAGTTTAACCCCCCGAGGGGGTGGCGACACTGAAGCTTTCTTT.

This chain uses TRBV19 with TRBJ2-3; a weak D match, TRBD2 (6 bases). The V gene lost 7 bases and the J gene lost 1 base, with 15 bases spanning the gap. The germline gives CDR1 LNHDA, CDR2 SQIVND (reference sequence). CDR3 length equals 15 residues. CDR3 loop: CASTELGLGTDTQYF. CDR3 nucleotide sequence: TGTGCCAGTACCGAGTTGGGACTTGGCACAGATACGCAGTATTTT. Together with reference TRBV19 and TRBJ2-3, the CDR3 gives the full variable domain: DGGITQSPKYLFRKEGQNVTLSCEQNLNHDAMYWYRQDPGQGLRLIYYSQIVNDFQKGDIAEGYSVSREKKESFPLTVTSAQKNPTAFYLCASTELGLGTDTQYFGPGTRLTVL.

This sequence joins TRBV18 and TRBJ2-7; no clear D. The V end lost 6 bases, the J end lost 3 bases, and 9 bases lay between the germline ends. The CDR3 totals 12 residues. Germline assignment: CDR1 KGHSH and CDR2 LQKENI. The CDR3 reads CASSSQNYEQYF. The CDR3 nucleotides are TGTGCCAGCTCGAGCCAAAACTACGAGCAGTACTTC. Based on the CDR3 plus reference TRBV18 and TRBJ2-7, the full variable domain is NAGVMQNPRHLVRRRGQEARLRCSPMKGHSHVYWYRQLPEEGLKFMVYLQKENIIDESGMPKERFSAEFPKEGPSILRIQQVVRGDSAAYFCASSSQNYEQYFGPGTRLTVT.

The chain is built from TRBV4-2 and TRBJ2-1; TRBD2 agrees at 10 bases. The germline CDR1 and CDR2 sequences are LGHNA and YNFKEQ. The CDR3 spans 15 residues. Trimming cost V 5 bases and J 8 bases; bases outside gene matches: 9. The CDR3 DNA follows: TGTGCCAGCAGCGTATCTAGCGGGAGAAGCGATGAGCAGTTCTTC. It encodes CASSVSSGRSDEQFF.